This T cell receptor beta chain was captured by sequencing in a study of cytomegalovirus exposure and HLA in healthy donors. Broader study findings: In all likelihood, a cluster of highly shared sequence variants was a sequencing artifact. Compared with the approximately 700-donor mean, an Asian-associated ancestry cluster reportedly had fewer N-insertions, according to a later analysis. Earlier results showed most TCR beta V segments being productive about 87% or about 30% of the time.

Concerning this clone itself: What it recognizes is unknown.

Germline-derived CDR1 and CDR2 are SGHAT and FQNNGV. CDR3 size: 11 residues. Trimming pared 5 bases from V and 15 bases from J, leaving 14 bases between. Amplification used 60 Vbeta primers and 13 Jbeta primers. Repertoires were generated with immunoSEQ multiplex PCR, while TCRdb's copy carries only in-frame clones and drops some. The sample includes 45,000 to 65,000 clones. Donors were ostensibly healthy at sampling, although undocumented immune exposures were probable. The TCR originated in a man younger than 35 in good health and CMV-seropositive. V is TRBV11-2 and J is TRBJ2-1; a possible D gene is TRBD2 (6 bases). Sequencing input: PBMCs. The CDR3 coding sequence is TGTGCCAGCAGCCCAGGGACTTGGTGGTTCTTC. Translated: CASSPGTWWFF.